These T cell receptor beta chains were read from a single sample in a study of high-grade serous ovarian cancer treatment subgroups. Sequencing used immunoSEQ multiplex PCR; TCRdb keeps in-frame clones, though not all of them. The table has 1,500 to 2,000 clones, 65% to 70% seen once. Source material: tumor tissue. The receptor set was obtained from a human donor with high-grade serous ovarian cancer. Both conserved end residues are part of each CDR3. The D gene is left open where the match is weak. A clone size is listed for some rows: how often the clone was seen (once, few, many), or a class if it is expanded.

TRBV6-5	-	-	TRBJ1-1	CASSERNLNTEAFF	TGTGCCAGCAGTGAACGAAATCTGAACACTGAAGCTTTCTTT
TRBV25-1	-	-	TRBJ2-1	CASSEFTGRGAEQFF	TGTGCCAGCAGTGAATTTACAGGGAGAGGGGCTGAGCAGTTCTTC
TRBV7-9	-	-	TRBJ2-5	CASSFWAQPQETQYF	TGTGCCAGCAGCTTTTGGGCTCAACCTCAAGAGACCCAGTACTTC
TRBV7-2	-	few	TRBJ1-2	CASSLALTGRYGYTF	TGTGCCAGCAGCTTAGCGCTGACGGGACGCTATGGCTACACCTTC
TRBV11-2	TRBD2	-	TRBJ2-3	CASSFWAGGRSTDTQYF	TGTGCCAGCAGCTTTTGGGCGGGGGGGAGAAGCACAGATACGCAGTATTTT
TRBV27	TRBD2	-	TRBJ2-1	CASSLSIGGGSYNEQFF	TGTGCCAGCAGTTTATCGATCGGGGGGGGCTCCTACAATGAGCAGTTCTTC
TRBV7-6	-	-	TRBJ1-4	CASSLSGSNEKLFF	TGTGCCAGCAGCTTATCAGGGTCGAATGAAAAACTGTTTTTT
TRBV7-2	-	-	TRBJ2-7	CASSPRLSTGRSSYEQYF	TGTGCCAGCAGCCCAAGACTTTCGACAGGCCGTAGCTCCTACGAGCAGTACTTC
TRBV27	-	-	TRBJ2-7	CASKNTEGRAGFEQYF	TGTGCCAGCAAAAATACCGAGGGACGAGCGGGCTTCGAGCAGTACTTC
TRBV5-6	TRBD1	-	TRBJ1-2	CASSQGDRGGYTF	TGTGCCAGCAGCCAGGGGGACAGAGGGGGCTACACCTTC
TRBV7-9	-	-	TRBJ1-1	CASSLRDTEAFF	TGTGCCAGCAGCCTCAGGGACACTGAAGCTTTCTTT
TRBV11-1	TRBD1	-	TRBJ1-6	CASSSRDRGLSPLHF	TGTGCCAGCAGCTCACGGGACAGGGGACTTTCACCCCTCCACTTT
TRBV6-5	TRBD1	-	TRBJ2-2	CASSYNAGGNTGELFF	TGTGCCAGCAGTTACAATGCAGGGGGCAACACCGGGGAGCTGTTTTTT
TRBV5-1	TRBD2	once	TRBJ2-5	CASSLPGLKETQYF	TGCGCCAGCAGCTTGCCGGGACTAAAAGAGACCCAGTACTTC
TRBV6-6	-	-	TRBJ2-1	CASRAGNEQFF	TGTGCCAGCAGGGCGGGGAATGAGCAGTTCTTC
TRBV4-3	TRBD1	-	TRBJ2-1	CASSQDLGTGDNNEQFF	TGCGCCAGCAGCCAAGATCTCGGGACAGGGGACAACAATGAGCAGTTCTTC
TRBV5-6	TRBD2	-	TRBJ2-3	CASSLTGTRGEEDTQYF	TGTGCCAGCAGCCTTACCGGGACTAGGGGGGAGGAAGATACGCAGTATTTT
TRBV5-4	TRBD2	-	TRBJ2-7	CASSLDRGSYEQYF	TGTGCCAGCAGCTTGGATCGCGGGAGCTACGAGCAGTACTTC
TRBV7-9	-	few	TRBJ1-3	CASSSGGPSGNTIYF	TGTGCCAGCAGCTCGGGGGGCCCCTCTGGAAACACCATATATTTT
TRBV30	-	-	TRBJ2-1	CAWGVMAGVVNEQFF	TGTGCCTGGGGTGTCATGGCCGGGGTGGTCAATGAGCAGTTCTTC